This TCR beta chain comes out of a study of long-term antiretroviral therapy in people with HIV. Study as a whole: It was about a decade after the earliest samples that the 2015 immediate-ART recommendation appeared. Findings of the study overall: Repertoires looked antigen-experienced, with only a slight naive shift after ART. Clones expanded before ART dominated the repertoire at all time points. Samples were collected from the mid-2000s to the late 2010s under possibly less effective ART regimens.

The authors ran the immunoSEQ assay, v3.0, at survey level. Sequenced by immunoSEQ multiplex PCR; TCRdb stores in-frame clones only, minus some. The data show around 19,000 clones, approximately 82% seen once. Of note for this clone: What it recognizes is unknown.

V was cut by 0 bases and J by 4 bases, with 7 bases left in between. CDR3 length: 13 amino acids. Germline V CDR1 and CDR2: LNHNV, YYDKDF (reference sequence). The TCR originated in a man aged 50 or older with HIV. The sequencing here drew on unsorted PBMCs, taken 0.3 years before starting antiretroviral therapy. The chain has TRBV15 and TRBJ2-7, with D unclear. Written as DNA, the CDR3 is TGTGCCACCAGCAGAGACGGAAGGTACGAGCAGTACTTC. Its protein is CATSRDGRYEQYF.